This TCR beta chain is from a study of T cells in Graves' hyperthyroidism and ophthalmopathy. Study summary: At the time of initial diagnosis and before any treatment, peripheral blood was collected. Overall study findings and caveats: Researchers found most expanded thyroid clonotypes above 0.001 in blood as well.

RNA transcripts provided the source from which TCR beta CDR3 regions were amplified. In the first-round RT-PCR of the TCR CDR3, the HTBI primer set was used. TCRdb reanalysed the multiplex PCR reads using MiXCR and keeps one entry per CDR3 protein. Of under 300,000 distinct CDR3 sequences listed, approximately 15% are singletons. This clonotype was recorded many times. Antigen unknown. This TCR was sampled from a middle-aged woman with Graves' hyperthyroidism. The sample comprised blood.

CDR3 nucleotides: TGTGCCAGCAGTCACCTGCAGCACAAAAACATTCAGTACTTC. This sequence encodes CASSHLQHKNIQYF. The J gene is TRBJ2-4, the V gene TRBV12-3 or TRBV12-4, with D unresolved. V lost 5 bases to trimming and J lost 3 bases, with 11 bases between them. This CDR3 is 14 amino acids long.